A selection of T cell receptor beta chains follows, all from one sample in a study of blood T cell repertoires in COVID-19. Measured with immunoSEQ multiplex PCR; TCRdb has only the in-frame clones, and not every one. The profile covers over 25,000 clones, with roughly 87% appearing a single time and about 1% taken by the ten largest. Sequencing was done on a sample of peripheral blood. Every receptor here comes from a man aged 70 or older with active or convalescent COVID-19. CDR3s include the opening cysteine and the closing phenylalanine or tryptophan.

J gene: TRBJ1-1
V gene: TRBV11-2
CDR3 protein: CASSEGTAGTAFF

J gene: TRBJ2-7
V gene: TRBV30
CDR3 protein: CAWSVGLREQYF

J gene: TRBJ1-3
V gene: TRBV4-2
CDR3 protein: CASSQDRYSGDGNTIYF

J gene: TRBJ1-3
V gene: TRBV7-2
CDR3 protein: CASSLGGQGVSGNTIYF

J gene: TRBJ2-1
V gene: TRBV5-1
CDR3 protein: CASSLESASSYNEQFF

J gene: TRBJ2-3
V gene: TRBV28
CDR3 protein: CASSPRDRAKQYF

J gene: TRBJ2-3
V gene: TRBV7-3
CDR3 protein: CASSLVPDRVISDTQYF

J gene: TRBJ1-5
V gene: TRBV28
CDR3 protein: CASSSGQASNQPQHF

J gene: TRBJ1-1
V gene: TRBV9
CDR3 protein: CASSITTENTEAFF

J gene: TRBJ1-2
V gene: TRBV5-4
CDR3 protein: CASSLGDSSGGYTF

J gene: TRBJ1-1
V gene: TRBV20-1
CDR3 protein: CSARRQFEAFF

J gene: TRBJ2-1
V gene: TRBV14
CDR3 protein: CASSQDLNTDNEQFF

J gene: TRBJ1-1
V gene: TRBV5-6
CDR3 protein: CASSSLDRFTAFF

J gene: TRBJ1-1
V gene: TRBV7-7
CDR3 protein: CASSPIPQGLNTEAFF

J gene: TRBJ1-2
V gene: TRBV19
CDR3 protein: CASSTQGASYGYTF

J gene: TRBJ1-2
V gene: TRBV27
CDR3 protein: CASRKRDTAAYGYTF

J gene: TRBJ1-1
V gene: TRBV29-1
CDR3 protein: CSGGTANTEAFF

J gene: TRBJ1-5
V gene: TRBV5-6
CDR3 protein: CASSLGSTGTSQPQHF

J gene: TRBJ1-2
V gene: TRBV28
CDR3 protein: CASSPLAGQGLYTF

J gene: TRBJ1-1
V gene: TRBV28
CDR3 protein: CASSPAGRTGGGTEAFF

J gene: TRBJ1-1
V gene: TRBV2
CDR3 protein: CASIDRANTEAFF

J gene: TRBJ1-1
V gene: TRBV29-1
CDR3 protein: CSTGGVNTEAFF

J gene: TRBJ2-5
V gene: TRBV27
CDR3 protein: CASSSLAGGAQETQYF

J gene: TRBJ2-7
V gene: TRBV7-2
CDR3 protein: CASSASGPQAGEQYF

J gene: TRBJ1-1
V gene: TRBV6-5
CDR3 protein: CASSYFHRGEAFF

J gene: TRBJ1-2
V gene: TRBV30
CDR3 protein: CAWSVRGAGYGYTF

J gene: TRBJ2-1
V gene: TRBV4-1
CDR3 protein: CASSHGGGTVSYNEQFF

J gene: TRBJ2-1
V gene: TRBV5-1
CDR3 protein: CASSLVGAASVDEQFF

J gene: TRBJ2-2
V gene: TRBV30
CDR3 protein: CAWSVKGLTYTGELFF

J gene: TRBJ1-1
V gene: TRBV6-6
CDR3 protein: CASSTQGNTEAFF

J gene: TRBJ2-5
V gene: TRBV5-1
CDR3 protein: CASNLMTGKETQYF

J gene: TRBJ2-2
V gene: TRBV28
CDR3 protein: CASSLGVRWAGELFF

J gene: TRBJ1-1
V gene: TRBV4-1
CDR3 protein: CASSQIGAVMNTEAFF

J gene: TRBJ1-2
V gene: TRBV7-9
CDR3 protein: CASSLVGQGAFGYTF

J gene: TRBJ1-2
V gene: TRBV7-8
CDR3 protein: CASSLEPFGGDGYTF

J gene: TRBJ1-1
V gene: TRBV2
CDR3 protein: CASRTRRAGTEAFF